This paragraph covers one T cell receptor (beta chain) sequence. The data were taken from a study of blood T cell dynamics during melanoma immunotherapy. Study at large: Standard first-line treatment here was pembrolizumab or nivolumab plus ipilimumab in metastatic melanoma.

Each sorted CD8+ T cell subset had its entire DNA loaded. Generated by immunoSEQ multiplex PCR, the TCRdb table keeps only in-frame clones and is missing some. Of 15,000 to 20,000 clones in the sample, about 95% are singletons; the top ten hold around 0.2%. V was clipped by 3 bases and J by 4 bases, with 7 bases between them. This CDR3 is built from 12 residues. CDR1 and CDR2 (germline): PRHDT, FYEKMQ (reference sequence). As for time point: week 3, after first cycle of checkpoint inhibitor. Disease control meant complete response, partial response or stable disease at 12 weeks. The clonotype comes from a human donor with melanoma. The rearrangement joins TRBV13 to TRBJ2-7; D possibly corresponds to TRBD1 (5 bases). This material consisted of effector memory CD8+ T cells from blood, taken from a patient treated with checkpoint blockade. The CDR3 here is CASSLTEYEQYF. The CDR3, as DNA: TGTGCCAGCAGCTTGACAGAGTACGAGCAGTACTTC.